This T cell receptor beta chain comes out of a study of vaccination and CD4 T cells after COVID-19. Study background: The study drew post-COVID samples a median around 100 days after diagnosis (range 35 to 161).

This clonotype was seen only a few times. Its matching antigen is unknown. An Oncomine TCR Beta short-read assay was used to sequence the DNA from cultured CD4+ T cells. After culture, CD4+ T cells served as the source for genomic DNA extraction. TCRdb re-derived calls from the PCR reads in MiXCR, one entry per CDR3 protein. The sample consists of 17,000 or so distinct CDR3 sequences, around 55% of them appearing once. Germline CDR1 LNHNV, CDR2 YYDKDF (reference sequence). Trimming removed 8 bases at V and 4 bases at J, with 9 bases between. This CDR3 region has 13 residues. Study observations and caveats: Rising from 21 to 38, the median of SARS-CoV-2-reactive clonotypes did not change significantly.

Sample treatment: roughly 10-day PBMC culture with coronavirus spike peptide pools or control peptides (ViraFEST assay). Before TCRs were sequenced, ViraFEST expanded antigen-specific T cells with peptide pools. Sequenced material: CD4+ T cells from blood, cultured in vitro. The clonotype was recovered from a human donor who had recovered from COVID-19. The chain combines TRBV15 with TRBJ2-6; D is ambiguous. CDR3 nucleotide sequence: TGTGCCACCCAGATCCCCGGGGCCAACGTCCTGACTTTC. As protein: CATQIPGANVLTF.